The rows below give T cell receptor beta chains drawn from one sample of a study of T cell responses to AZD1222 COVID-19 vaccine. Some clones are missing from TCRdb's copy, which holds only in-frame ones; the method was immunoSEQ multiplex PCR. Of 150,000 to 200,000 clones in the sample, about 88% are singletons; the top ten hold roughly 1.7%. This sample comprised peripheral blood, obtained on day 0 of AZD1222 vaccination. The receptor set was obtained from an adult in good health. Each CDR3 is given with its conserved first and last residue. D genes are given only for firm matches. Expanded clones are given a class, and other clones once, few, many or no size at all.

j_call d_call clone_size v_call cdr3_aa cdr3_nt
TRBJ1-4 . . TRBV6-5 CASKRTLNEKLFF TGTGCCAGCAAGAGGACCCTTAATGAAAAACTGTTTTTT
TRBJ1-1 . . TRBV19 CASSIVRGTEAFF TGTGCCAGTAGTATAGTTCGGGGAACTGAAGCTTTCTTT
TRBJ1-6 . . TRBV6-5 CASRPAGDSPLHF TGTGCCAGCAGGCCCGCGGGGGATTCACCCCTCCACTTT
TRBJ1-2 . . TRBV6-6 CASSYSSVEGFFSYTF TGTGCCAGCAGTTACTCCTCAGTGGAGGGGTTCTTTAGCTACACCTTC
TRBJ1-2 TRBD1 . TRBV12-3/TRBV12-4 CASRGTGGNGYTF TGTGCCAGCAGAGGGACAGGGGGCAATGGCTACACCTTC
TRBJ1-1 . . TRBV28 CASSLGGFGNTEAFF TGTGCCAGCAGCCTCGGGGGGTTTGGAAACACTGAAGCTTTCTTT
TRBJ2-7 . few TRBV27 CASSLKGSSYEQYF TGTGCCAGCAGTTTAAAGGGCAGCTCCTACGAGCAGTACTTC
TRBJ2-1 TRBD2 . TRBV2 CARSRGTSGRVDEQFF TGTGCCAGATCCCGTGGGACTAGCGGGAGGGTCGATGAGCAGTTCTTC
TRBJ2-4 . . TRBV5-5 CASSPTLAKNIQYF TGTGCCAGCAGCCCTACCCTAGCCAAAAACATTCAGTACTTC
TRBJ1-2 . . TRBV20-1 CSASISAQGGYTF TGCAGTGCTAGTATTTCAGCCCAAGGGGGCTACACCTTC